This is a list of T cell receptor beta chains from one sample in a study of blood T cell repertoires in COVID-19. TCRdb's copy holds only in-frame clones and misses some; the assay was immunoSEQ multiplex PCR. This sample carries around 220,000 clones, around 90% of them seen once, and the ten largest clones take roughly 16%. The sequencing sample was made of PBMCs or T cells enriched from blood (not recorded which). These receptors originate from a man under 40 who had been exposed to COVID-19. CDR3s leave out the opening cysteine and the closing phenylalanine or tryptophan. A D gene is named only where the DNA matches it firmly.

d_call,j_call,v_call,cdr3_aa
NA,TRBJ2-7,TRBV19,ASQNTEEAYEQY
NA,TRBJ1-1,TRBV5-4,ASSLGRQTNTEAF
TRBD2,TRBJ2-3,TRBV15,ATSKDSGGAVDTQY
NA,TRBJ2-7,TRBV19,ASSATHRVSYEQY
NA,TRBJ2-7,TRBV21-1,ASRPTYEQY
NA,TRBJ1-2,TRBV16,ASSPQPTGNYGYT
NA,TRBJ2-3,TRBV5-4,ASSTGSSFTDTQY
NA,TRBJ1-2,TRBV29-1,SVEDLFAGVADGYT
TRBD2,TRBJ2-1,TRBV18,ASSRLAGGQNEQF
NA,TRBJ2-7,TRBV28,ASSTTSGKALYEQY
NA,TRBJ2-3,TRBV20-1,SASLQDTQY
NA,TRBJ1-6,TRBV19,AWSQGNNSPLH
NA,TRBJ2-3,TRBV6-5,ASRLDSLTDTQY
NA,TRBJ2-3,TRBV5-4,ASSFISGPTDTQY
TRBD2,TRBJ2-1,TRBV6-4,ASSDGTSNEQF
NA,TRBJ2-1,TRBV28,ASMSNEQF
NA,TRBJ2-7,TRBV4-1,ASSQTGSSYEQY
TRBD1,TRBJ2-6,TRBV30,AWSAEGALSGANVLT
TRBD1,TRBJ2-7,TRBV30,ACSGQGHYEQY
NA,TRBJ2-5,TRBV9,ARSVGGGQGPETQY
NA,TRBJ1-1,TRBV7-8,ASRPAGGMNTEAF
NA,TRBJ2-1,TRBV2,ASEGENSYNEQF
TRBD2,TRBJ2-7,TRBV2,ASSLGTSSTSQY
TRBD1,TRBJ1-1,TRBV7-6,ASSPDRGLSTEAF
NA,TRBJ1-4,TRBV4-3,ASSQALSGREKLF
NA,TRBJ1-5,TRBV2,ASSEAQGSGSNQPQH
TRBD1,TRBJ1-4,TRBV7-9,ASSLEVDRSEKLF
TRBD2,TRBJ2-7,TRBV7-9,ACGGASYEQY
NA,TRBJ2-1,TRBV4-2,ASSQDRGREQF
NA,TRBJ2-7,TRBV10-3,AISEPLMEQY
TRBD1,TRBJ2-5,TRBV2,ASSAVTGGAGETQY
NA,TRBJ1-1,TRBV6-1,ASSEWKGEEAF
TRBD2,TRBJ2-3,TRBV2,ASSERAGRTLDTQY
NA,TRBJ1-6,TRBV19,ASIGGIGSPLH
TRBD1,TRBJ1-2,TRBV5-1,ASSPRTGITNYGYT
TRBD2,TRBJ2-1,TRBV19,ASSIAGQGGNEQF
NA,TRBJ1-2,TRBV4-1,ASSQEQVRNGYT
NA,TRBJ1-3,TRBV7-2,ASSLYSPDSGNTIY
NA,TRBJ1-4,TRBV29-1,SAKGSQRDEKLF
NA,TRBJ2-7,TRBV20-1,SGRSAYEQY
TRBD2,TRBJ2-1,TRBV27,ASSLQLAGGDEQF
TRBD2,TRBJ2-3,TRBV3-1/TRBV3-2,ASSQSRGLMFSTDTQY
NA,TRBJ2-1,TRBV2,ASSGWTDYAYNEQF
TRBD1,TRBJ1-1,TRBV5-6,ASSLRGPNTEAF
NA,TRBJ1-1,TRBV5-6,ASSLRADTEAF
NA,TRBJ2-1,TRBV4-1,ASSQKAGEQF
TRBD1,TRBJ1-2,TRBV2,ASSRDRGKDGYT
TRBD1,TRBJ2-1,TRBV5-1,ASSPGQGAYNEQF
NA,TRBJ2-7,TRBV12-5,ASGLVLGRGTHEQY
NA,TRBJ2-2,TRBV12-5,ASGQPYGEFTGELF
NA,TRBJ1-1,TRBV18,ASSPRGGTEAF
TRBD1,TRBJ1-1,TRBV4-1,ASSPQMGQGGTEAF
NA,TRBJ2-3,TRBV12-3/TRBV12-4,ASSYIQNTQY
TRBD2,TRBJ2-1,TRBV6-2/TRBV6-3,ASSYEIAGGNNEQF
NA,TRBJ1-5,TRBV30,AWSATSGEMH